This TCR beta chain comes out of a study of T cells after yellow fever vaccination. Template-switching 5'RACE yielded the TCR cDNA; a universal primer site and UMIs were added in the process. MiXCR was run by TCRdb on the 5' RACE reads, yielding one entry per CDR3 protein. Of 600,000 to 750,000 distinct CDR3 sequences detected, 9% to 15% appear once; the ten largest clones hold just under 15%. CDR1 is LNHDA and CDR2 is SQIVND in the germline V gene (reference sequence). Trimming shortened V by 6 bases and J by 2 bases, and 21 bases separated the two germline ends. The CDR3 totals 17 residues. On this clonotype: Its target is unknown.

Study-level findings and limits: The study re-detected most primary-vaccination clones after the booster (96% CD4, roughly 88% CD8).

V and J are TRBV19 and TRBJ2-3, with a possible D match to TRBD1 (6 bases). The clonotype comes from a man aged 25 to 45 who received the YFV17D yellow fever vaccine. The sequencing used PBMCs, collected on the day of the yellow fever booster vaccination. The CDR3 loop is CASRASGWTVSTDTQYF. CDR3 DNA sequence: TGTGCCAGTAGGGCATCGGGCTGGACAGTGTCCACAGATACGCAGTATTTT.